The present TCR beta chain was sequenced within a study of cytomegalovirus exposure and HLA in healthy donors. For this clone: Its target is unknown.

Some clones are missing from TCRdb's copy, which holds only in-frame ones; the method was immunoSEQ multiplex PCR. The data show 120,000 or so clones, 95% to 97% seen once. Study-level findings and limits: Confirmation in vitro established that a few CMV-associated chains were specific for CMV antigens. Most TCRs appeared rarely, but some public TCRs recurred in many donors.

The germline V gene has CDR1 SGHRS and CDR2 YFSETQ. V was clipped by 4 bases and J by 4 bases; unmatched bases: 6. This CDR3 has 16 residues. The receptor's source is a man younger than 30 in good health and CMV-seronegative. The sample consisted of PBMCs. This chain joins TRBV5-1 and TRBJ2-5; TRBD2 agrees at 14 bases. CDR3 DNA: TGCGCCAGCAGCGCCGGGACTAGCGGGAGTCGAGAGACCCAGTACTTC. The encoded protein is CASSAGTSGSRETQYF.